The 5 T cell receptor beta chains reported below all come from one sample, sequenced in a study of cytomegalovirus exposure and HLA in healthy donors. The PCR used 60 Vbeta and 13 Jbeta primers. TCRdb's copy holds only in-frame clones and misses some; the assay was immunoSEQ multiplex PCR. The sample holds about 130,000 clones, roughly 80% seen once. The sample consisted of PBMCs. These receptors were obtained from a male donor in good health and CMV-seropositive.

The chain couples TRBV11-1 to TRBJ2-2, with 10 bases lining up with TRBD2. The CDR3 length is 16 residues. Germline CDR1 is SGHAT and CDR2 is FQDESV (reference sequence). Unmatched junction bases numbered 10, after V lost 7 bases and J lost 5 bases. The CDR3 sequence: CASKPDPSGSTGELFF. In DNA, the CDR3 is TGTGCCAGCAAGCCGGATCCTAGCGGGAGTACCGGGGAGCTGTTTTTT. The full variable domain, rest sourced from reference TRBV11-1 and TRBJ2-2, is EAEVAQSPRYKITEKSQAVAFWCDPISGHATLYWYRQILGQGPELLVQFQDESVVDDSQLPKDRFSAERLKGVDSTLKIQPAELGDSAMYLCASKPDPSGSTGELFFGEGSRLTVL.

The V call is TRBV30, the J call TRBJ2-5; D perhaps matches TRBD1 (5 bases). The CDR3 covers 12 residues. Germline V gene data show CDR1 as GTSNPN and CDR2 as SVGIG (reference sequence). The V gene lost 2 bases and the J gene lost 4 bases, with 8 bases spanning the gap. The CDR3 loop reads CAWSPRVETQYF. In nucleotides, the CDR3 is TGTGCCTGGAGTCCCAGGGTAGAGACCCAGTACTTC.

The chain carries TRBV7-9 and TRBJ2-7; D may be TRBD2 (6 bases). The CDR3 is made up of 15 amino acids. The germline gives CDR1 SEHNR, CDR2 FQNEAQ (reference sequence). V was shortened by 10 bases and J by 0 bases, with 19 bases between the two germline ends. CDR3 protein: CATQSWEATSYEQYF. The CDR3 DNA is TGTGCCACGCAGTCGTGGGAGGCGACCTCCTACGAGCAGTACTTC.

This clone was detected a few times. The J gene is TRBJ2-7, the V gene TRBV5-6; D is possibly TRBD2 (6 bases). Trimming took 0 bases from V and 2 from J, leaving 12 bases between them. The CDR3 covers 15 residues. CDR1 and CDR2 from the germline V gene are SGHDT and YYEEEE. Here the CDR3 DNA reads TGTGCCAGCAGCTTGGGATCCCGGGAGACCTACGAGCAGTACTTC. Translating it yields CASSLGSRETYEQYF.

CDR3 residues: CASSPAGQAEAFF. CDR3 DNA: TGTGCCAGCAGCCCTGCTGGGCAAGCTGAAGCTTTCTTT. V usage is TRBV7-9 and J usage is TRBJ1-1; D is unresolved. Trimming cost V 5 bases and J 6 bases, with 13 bases left between them. Per germline, CDR1 SEHNR and CDR2 FQNEAQ (reference sequence). This CDR3 has 13 residues.